The clone carrying this T cell receptor (beta chain) has a handful of counts. Antigen unknown. This table comes from immunoSEQ multiplex PCR, and its TCRdb copy is limited to in-frame clones, with some not included. The table records 2 million to 3 million clones, 93% of them present only once. Free of recent acute infections or vaccinations, the donors were healthy HIV-negative adults. The sample originates from a study of shared clonotypes between healthy human individuals. As for the study in general: Each donor's CD8 memory used one plate, CD8 naive two, each CD4 subset three.

The CDR3 runs 12 residues. From germline, CDR1 is SGHDN and CDR2 FVKESK. Trimming pared 4 bases from V and 8 bases from J, leaving 9 bases between. Study findings and constraints: Naive subsets generally exceeded memory subsets in estimated richness.

The clonotype was recovered from a man younger than 35 in good health. Some clones in this sample may be carry-over from other donors' samples. Material: naive CD4+ T cells from PBMCs. Subset denoted: CD45RA+ positively selected. The chain carries TRBV14 and TRBJ2-1; D remains ambiguous. The CDR3 DNA reads as TGTGCCAGCAGCCTAAAGGTACATGAGCAGTTCTTC. Protein sequence: CASSLKVHEQFF.